A selection of T cell receptor beta chains follows, all from one sample in a study of immune heterogeneity within non-small cell lung tumors. One entry per CDR3 protein results from TCRdb running MiXCR on the multiplex PCR reads. The repertoire holds over 2,000 distinct CDR3 sequences, roughly 24% seen once, with 15% to 20% in the top ten. Input material: lung tumor tissue. These receptors came from a man aged 60 to 69 with non-small cell lung cancer. Both conserved end residues are part of each CDR3. A D gene is named only where the DNA matches it firmly. Some rows have no size entry. The others give once, few or many, or a class for an expanded clone.

CDR3 | DNA | length | size | J | V | D
CASRDRGRSTDTQYF | TGCGCCAGCAGGGACAGGGGGCGAAGCACAGATACGCAGTATTTT | 15 | few | TRBJ2-3 | TRBV10-2 | TRBD1
CASSERAGQETQYF | TGTGCCAGCAGTGAAAGGGCAGGTCAAGAGACCCAGTACTTC | 14 | few | TRBJ2-5 | TRBV6-1 | NA
CASSDEGGYGYTF | TGTGCCAGCAGTGATGAAGGGGGCTATGGCTACACCTTC | 13 | medium-sized | TRBJ1-2 | TRBV2 | NA
CASSGADRLNYGYTF | TGTGCCAGCAGTGGGGCTGACAGGCTTAACTATGGCTACACCTTC | 15 | few | TRBJ1-2 | TRBV28 | NA
CASAPRGYSYNEQFF | TGCGCCAGCGCCCCCCGGGGGTACTCCTACAATGAGCAGTTCTTC | 15 | few | TRBJ2-1 | TRBV5-1 | NA
CATSRDQTWTDTQYF | TGTGCCACCAGCAGAGATCAGACGTGGACAGATACGCAGTATTTT | 15 | NA | TRBJ2-3 | TRBV15 | NA
CASSPGITDTQYF | TGTGCCAGCTCCCCGGGGATCACAGATACGCAGTATTTT | 13 | few | TRBJ2-3 | TRBV18 | NA
CASSGRDSGGSPLHF | TGTGCCAGCAGTGGCCGGGACAGCGGTGGATCACCCCTCCACTTT | 15 | NA | TRBJ1-6 | TRBV2 | TRBD1
CASSMLQGGPTEAFF | TGTGCCAGTAGTATGTTGCAGGGGGGGCCCACTGAAGCTTTCTTT | 15 | medium-sized | TRBJ1-1 | TRBV19 | TRBD1
CASSLGLGSYEQYF | TGTGCCAGCAGCTTGGGACTTGGATCCTACGAGCAGTACTTC | 14 | NA | TRBJ2-7 | TRBV7-6 | NA
CASSPSRARVNEQFF | TGCGCCAGCAGCCCAAGTAGGGCTCGGGTGAATGAGCAGTTCTTC | 15 | NA | TRBJ2-1 | TRBV5-1 | NA
CASSLIGGAGSSPLHF | TGTGCCAGCAGCCTAATAGGGGGCGCGGGGTCTTCACCCCTCCACTTT | 16 | few | TRBJ1-6 | TRBV14 | TRBD1
CASSFPAHSYEQYF | TGTGCCAGCAGTTTCCCGGCGCACTCCTACGAGCAGTACTTC | 14 | few | TRBJ2-7 | TRBV12-3/TRBV12-4 | NA
CASSQRQGGNSPLHF | TGTGCCAGCAGCCAAAGACAGGGAGGGAATTCACCCCTCCACTTT | 15 | NA | TRBJ1-6 | TRBV14 | TRBD1
CASSQEGEQYF | TGCGCCAGCAGCCAAGAGGGCGAGCAGTACTTC | 11 | large | TRBJ2-7 | TRBV4-1 | NA
CSARPLADSYNEQFF | TGCAGTGCTAGGCCCCTAGCGGACTCCTACAATGAGCAGTTCTTC | 15 | NA | TRBJ2-1 | TRBV20-1 | TRBD2
CASSERDAPYNEQFF | TGTGCCAGCAGCGAGCGGGATGCCCCCTACAATGAGCAGTTCTTC | 15 | few | TRBJ2-1 | TRBV9 | TRBD2
CASSPRVGMGEQYF | TGCGCCAGCAGCCCCCGGGTGGGGATGGGGGAGCAGTACTTC | 14 | medium-sized | TRBJ2-7 | TRBV4-3 | NA
CASSPTGTPYEQYF | TGTGCCAGCAGCCCAACCGGGACACCCTACGAGCAGTACTTC | 14 | medium-sized | TRBJ2-7 | TRBV28 | NA
CASSIGAAGGTQYF | TGTGCCAGTAGTATCGGGGCAGCAGGGGGGACCCAGTACTTC | 14 | NA | TRBJ2-5 | TRBV19 | TRBD1
CASSPAGGSYEQYF | TGTGCCAGCTCACCAGCAGGGGGCTCCTACGAGCAGTACTTC | 14 | NA | TRBJ2-7 | TRBV18 | TRBD1
CASRTGLGYEQYF | TGTGCCAGCAGGACAGGGCTTGGGTACGAGCAGTACTTC | 13 | medium-sized | TRBJ2-7 | TRBV2 | TRBD1
CASSPKGGRGISTDTQYF | TGTGCCAGCAGCCCGAAAGGGGGCAGGGGAATTTCTACAGATACGCAGTATTTT | 18 | medium-sized | TRBJ2-3 | TRBV7-9 | TRBD1
CASSPPGSYNSPLHF | TGTGCCAGCAGTCCACCGGGCTCCTATAATTCACCCCTCCACTTT | 15 | few | TRBJ1-6 | TRBV6-1 | NA
CASSYSIPGANQPQHF | TGTGCCAGCAGTTACTCGATTCCGGGGGCGAATCAGCCCCAGCATTTT | 16 | large | TRBJ1-5 | TRBV6-6 | NA
CASSYSYSAVYEQYF | TGTGCCAGCAGTTACTCGTACTCAGCGGTCTACGAGCAGTACTTC | 15 | NA | TRBJ2-7 | TRBV6-5 | NA
CASSLGGQGHEQFF | TGTGCCAGCAGCTTAGGGGGACAGGGCCATGAGCAGTTCTTC | 14 | NA | TRBJ2-1 | TRBV7-3 | TRBD1
CASSLNNNQPQHF | TGTGCCAGCAGTTTAAATAACAATCAGCCCCAGCATTTT | 13 | medium-sized | TRBJ1-5 | TRBV28 | NA